This T cell receptor (beta chain) was found in a study of metastatic and nonmetastatic thyroid tumors. Study-wide background: Repertoires were compared across blood and tumor or nodule tissue from malignant and benign thyroid patients. Findings of the study overall: TCR beta diversity was reportedly significantly higher in malignant thyroid tumors than benign nodules, in blood and tumor.

No patient received treatment before thyroid surgery. CDR3 size: 14 residues. V lost 2 bases, J lost 6 bases, and 10 bases lay in between. In the original analysis: The study's classifier, a distant-metastasis tool for papillary thyroid cancer, was built using CDR3 differences across clinicopathological groups. TCRdb re-clonotyped the PCR reads through MiXCR. These V and J calls are TCRdb output, not the study's own analysis. The sample includes some 14,000 clones, about 35% of them seen just once. This clone has at least ten counts. Antigen unknown. The sequence came from a male donor with papillary thyroid cancer or a benign thyroid nodule (not recorded which). Some clones in this sample may be carry-over from other donors' samples. The chain joins TRBV12-3 or TRBV12-4 to TRBJ1-4; D ambiguous. Sequencing input: tumor tissue. The CDR3: CASSLRGIDEKLFF. The CDR3 coding sequence is TGTGCCAGCAGTTTAAGAGGGATAGATGAAAAACTGTTTTTT.